These 2 T cell receptor beta chains were sequenced from one sample in a study of molecular identifiers for immune sequencing clone quantification. One entry per CDR3 protein, called by TCRdb with MiXCR from the PCR reads. The data contain 490,000 or so distinct CDR3 sequences, around 23% of them singletons. The sequencing input was naive CD8+ T cells from blood, with Jurkat cell RNA spiked in. Subset denoted: FACS-sorted CD8+CD4-CCR7+CD45RA+ naive T cells. These receptors originate from a human donor in good health. Some libraries in this study had Jurkat cell RNA spiked in.

The chain uses TRBV5-6 and TRBJ2-7, with 8 bases aligning to TRBD2. Trimming at V came to 7 bases and at J to 2 bases, leaving 11 bases not matched to a gene. There are 15 residues in the CDR3. Germline V CDR1 and CDR2: SGHDT, YYEEEE. CDR3 DNA sequence: TGTGCCAGCGGGACTAGGAGGTCTTTTGCCTACGAGCAGTACTTC. Its translation: CASGTRRSFAYEQYF.

The sample holds many counts of this clonotype. The genes are TRBV30 and TRBJ1-1, with TRBD1 matching over 7 bases. J lost 5 bases, V lost 5 bases, and 14 bases had no gene match. This CDR3 contains 15 residues. The germline V gene encodes CDR1 GTSNPN and CDR2 SVGIG (reference sequence). In DNA, the CDR3 is TGTGCCTGGCAGGGGGGCGTATTGGGATGGACTGAAGCTTTCTTT. Protein: CAWQGGVLGWTEAFF.